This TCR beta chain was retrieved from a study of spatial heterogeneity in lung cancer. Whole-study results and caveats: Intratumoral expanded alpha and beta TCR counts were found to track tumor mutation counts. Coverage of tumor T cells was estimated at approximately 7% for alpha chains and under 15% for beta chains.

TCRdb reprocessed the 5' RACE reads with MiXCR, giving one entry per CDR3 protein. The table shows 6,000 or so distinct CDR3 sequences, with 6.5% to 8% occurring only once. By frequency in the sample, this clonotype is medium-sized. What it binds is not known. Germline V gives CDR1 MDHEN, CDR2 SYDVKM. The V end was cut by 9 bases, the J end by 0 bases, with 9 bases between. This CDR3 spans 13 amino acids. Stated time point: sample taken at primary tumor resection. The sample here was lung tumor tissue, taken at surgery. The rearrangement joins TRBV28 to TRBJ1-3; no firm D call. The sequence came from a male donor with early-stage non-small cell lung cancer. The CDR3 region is CASRTSSGNTIYF. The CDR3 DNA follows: TGTGCCAGTCGCACAAGCTCTGGAAACACCATATATTTT.